This T cell receptor (beta chain) was identified in a study of blood T cells in healthy people across ages (dated by TCRdb to about 2015). Regarding the complete study: In model experiments, roughly one uniquely barcoded TCR beta cDNA molecule per two T cells was captured by template switching. The study analyzed two additional independent replicas of 1 million unique cDNA reads from the same blood draw for two donors, one aged 18 to 29 and one aged 80 or older. Donors were grouped into four age groups: young (average approximately 15 years), middle-aged (39), aged (over 55) and long-lived (just over 80). Donors of different ages were randomly distributed across sequencing lanes to avoid experimental bias. Age-related changes in TCR beta repertoire diversity were measured in the study by deep sequencing normalized with unique cDNA molecular identifiers. General study outcomes and caveats: Compared with the aged group, the long-lived group had more naive CD4+ T cells, fewer expanded clones and increased TCR diversity, suggesting age selection. The CMV infection status of donors was not known, potentially confounding age-related changes in expanded clonotypes. Observed TCR beta diversity correlated strongly with the percentage of naive T cells measured by flow cytometry. Estimates of total diversity based on one million sequenced T cells were regarded as lower bounds and as underestimates. Observed TCR beta diversity per million T cells fell roughly linearly with age, and a significant reduction was already apparent by age around 39. Conclusive comparison of naive and antigen-experienced compartments was prevented by the profiling of bulk unsorted PBMCs.

The donors were some 36 Caucasian individuals from Russia, aged roughly 6 to 100 years, who were systemically healthy. Each donor gave ten milliliters of peripheral blood, drawn into EDTA-treated Vacutainer tubes. Ficoll-Paque density-gradient centrifugation was used to isolate PBMCs, with at least 7 million per sample. Total RNA, at least 5.5 micrograms per sample, was extracted from PBMCs with Trizol reagent. For every donor, flow cytometry on a PBMC aliquot measured the percentage of naive CD45RAhigh/CD27high T cells. The library was built by means of 5' RACE. Sequencer: Illumina HiSeq 2500. The second PCR ran for roughly 7 to 12 cycles and used a J-beta primer mix along with a sample-barcoded 5' primer. A unique molecular identifier was introduced onto each TCR beta cDNA molecule by a template-switch 5' adaptor carrying 12 random nucleotides. Each sample yielded at least 3 million CDR3-containing paired-end reads. All of the RNA was converted into first-strand cDNA using the Mint cDNA synthesis kit, with a TRBC-specific oligonucleotide serving as the primer. All cDNA was treated with uracil-DNA glycosylase and then went through a first 18-cycle PCR with the universal primers M1SS and BC2_uni_R. As for the authors' bioinformatics: For normalization, 1 million high-quality reads were randomly selected from each sample, with every read carrying a distinct molecular identifier. Instead of being binned into consensus sequences, reads with shared molecular identifiers were discarded. CDR3 identification, clonotype clustering and error correction used MiTCR with a Q25 quality threshold and the strictest error-elimination algorithm. A nonparametric unseen species model with Euler transformation was used to estimate lower-bound total TCR beta diversity. TCRdb took the public reads, trimmed them with fastp at Q25, ran MiXCR for clone calling and kept in-frame beta chains. CDR3 protein sequences are deduplicated, and each keeps its most common genes and DNA. The V and J calls, along with clone size, are taken from TCRdb and not from the paper's own processing. This sample comprises about 640,000 distinct CDR3 sequences, 58% of them detected only once. The ten largest account for 35% to 40% of the sample.

Remarks on this clonotype: The antigen this receptor binds is unknown. Within one base of it there is no much larger clone, and no base qualities were kept.

According to the germline V gene, CDR1 reads SGDLS and CDR2 reads YYNGEE. The germline ends are 10 bases apart after V is trimmed by 0 bases and J by 0 bases. The CDR3 spans 16 residues, from the cysteine through the phenylalanine. Only the CDR3 DNA stays, 48 bases, in frame from base 1. Sequencing was done on a sample of blood. The clonotype was recovered from a man between 60 and 75 years old in good health. This chain joins TRBV9 to TRBJ2-1; the D gene identity is not certain. The CDR3 here reads CASSVEDAISYNEQFF. The nucleotides are TGTGCCAGCAGCGTAGAGGACGCAATCTCCTACAATGAGCAGTTCTTC.